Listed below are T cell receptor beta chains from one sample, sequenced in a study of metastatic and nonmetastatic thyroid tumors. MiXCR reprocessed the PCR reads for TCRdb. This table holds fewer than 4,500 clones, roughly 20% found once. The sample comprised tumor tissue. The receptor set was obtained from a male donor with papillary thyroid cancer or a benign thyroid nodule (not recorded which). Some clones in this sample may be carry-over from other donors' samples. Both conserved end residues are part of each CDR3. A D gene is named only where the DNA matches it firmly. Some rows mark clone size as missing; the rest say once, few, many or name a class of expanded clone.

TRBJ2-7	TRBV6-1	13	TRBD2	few	CASSGAGGYEQYF	TGTGCCAGCAGTGGAGCGGGAGGCTACGAGCAGTACTTC
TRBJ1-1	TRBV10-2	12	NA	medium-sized	CASSFSGTAAFF	TGCGCCAGCAGTTTTTCAGGGACTGCAGCTTTCTTT
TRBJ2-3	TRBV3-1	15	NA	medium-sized	CASSQGDVGTDTQYF	TGTGCCAGCAGCCAAGGGGATGTGGGCACAGATACGCAGTATTTT
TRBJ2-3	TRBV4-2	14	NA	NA	CASKDPGESDTQYF	TGTGCCAGCAAGGACCCAGGGGAGTCGGATACGCAGTATTTT
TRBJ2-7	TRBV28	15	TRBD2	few	CASSWASGSSYEQYF	TGTGCCAGCAGTTGGGCTAGCGGCAGCTCCTACGAGCAGTACTTC
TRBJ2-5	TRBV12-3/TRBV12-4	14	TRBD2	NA	CASRLAGGGETQYF	TGTGCCAGCAGACTAGCGGGAGGGGGCGAGACCCAGTACTTC
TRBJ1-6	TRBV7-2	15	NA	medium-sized	CASSFMGQILAPLHF	TGTGCCAGCAGCTTTATGGGCCAAATTTTGGCTCCCCTCCACTTT
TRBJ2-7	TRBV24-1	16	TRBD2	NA	CATSDPASGRAAEQYF	TGTGCCACCAGTGACCCAGCTAGCGGGAGGGCCGCCGAGCAGTACTTC
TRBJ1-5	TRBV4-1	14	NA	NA	CASSQENRNQPQHF	TGCGCCAGCAGCCAAGAGAACAGGAATCAGCCCCAGCATTTT
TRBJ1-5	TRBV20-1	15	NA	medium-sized	CSAPDGGYSNQPQHF	TGCAGTGCCCCGGACGGTGGTTATAGCAATCAGCCCCAGCATTTT
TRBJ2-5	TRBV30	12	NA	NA	CACAGDGETQYF	TGTGCCTGCGCAGGGGACGGAGAGACCCAGTACTTC
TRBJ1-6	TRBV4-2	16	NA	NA	CASSQELDGLSSPLHF	TGTGCCAGCAGCCAAGAGCTAGACGGACTTTCGTCACCCCTCCACTTT
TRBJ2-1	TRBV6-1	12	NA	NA	CASSEQINEQFF	TGTGCCAGCAGTGAACAAATAAATGAGCAGTTCTTC
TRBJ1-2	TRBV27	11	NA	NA	CASGPGDGYTF	TGTGCCAGCGGGCCAGGGGATGGCTACACCTTC
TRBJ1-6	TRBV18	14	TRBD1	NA	CASSPGQGDSPLHF	TGTGCCAGCTCACCGGGACAGGGAGACTCACCCCTCCACTTT
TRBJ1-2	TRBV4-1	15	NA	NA	CASSPASTENYGYTF	TGCGCCAGCAGCCCCGCCTCGACAGAGAACTATGGCTACACCTTC
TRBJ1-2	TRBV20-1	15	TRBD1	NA	CSAPLKGQANYVYTF	TGCAGTGCCCCTTTAAAAGGACAGGCTAACTATGTCTACACCTTC
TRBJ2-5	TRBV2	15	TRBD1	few	CASSETGVGKETQYF	TGTGCCAGCAGTGAAACAGGGGTGGGAAAAGAGACCCAGTACTTC
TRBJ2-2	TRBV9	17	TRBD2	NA	CASSTRRGGPNTGELFF	TGTGCCAGCAGCACCCGTCGCGGGGGGCCGAACACCGGGGAGCTGTTTTTT
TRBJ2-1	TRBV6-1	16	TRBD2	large	CASSEYLAGSYNEQFF	TGTGCCAGCAGTGAATATCTAGCGGGGAGCTACAATGAGCAGTTCTTC
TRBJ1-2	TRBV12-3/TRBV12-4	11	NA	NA	CASSKGMGYTF	TGTGCCAGCAGTAAGGGCATGGGCTACACCTTC
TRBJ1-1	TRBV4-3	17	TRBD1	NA	CASSQGTGGYMNTEAFF	TGCGCCAGCAGCCAAGGAACAGGGGGTTACATGAACACTGAAGCTTTCTTT
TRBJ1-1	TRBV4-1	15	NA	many	CASSAREYMNTEAFF	TGCGCCAGCAGCGCCCGGGAGTACATGAACACTGAAGCTTTCTTT
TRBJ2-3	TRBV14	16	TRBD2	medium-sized	CASSQATSGGADTQYF	TGTGCCAGCAGCCAAGCGACTAGCGGAGGGGCAGATACGCAGTATTTT
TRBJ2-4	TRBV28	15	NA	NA	CASTKSGGSKNIQYF	TGTGCCAGCACCAAGTCAGGGGGGTCCAAAAACATTCAGTACTTC
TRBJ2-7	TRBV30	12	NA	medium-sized	CAWGPMGGEQYF	TGTGCCTGGGGTCCGATGGGAGGCGAGCAGTACTTC
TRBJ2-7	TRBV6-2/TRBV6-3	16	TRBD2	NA	CASSHRRLAGMVEQCF	TGTGCCAGCAGTCACCGAAGACTAGCGGGAATGGTCGAGCAGTGCTTC
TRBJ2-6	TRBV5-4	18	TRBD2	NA	CASSVGLHRGSGANVLTF	TGTGCCAGCAGCGTGGGACTACACCGGGGCTCTGGGGCCAACGTCCTGACTTTC
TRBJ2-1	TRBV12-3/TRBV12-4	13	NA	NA	CASSLGSHNEQFF	TGTGCCAGCAGTTTGGGCAGCCACAATGAGCAGTTCTTC
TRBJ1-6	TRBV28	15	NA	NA	CASLSPGLHNSPLHF	TGTGCCAGCCTTTCCCCGGGACTCCATAATTCACCCCTCCACTTT
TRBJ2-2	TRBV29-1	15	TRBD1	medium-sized	CSAGEGTGVSGELFF	TGCAGCGCTGGGGAGGGGACAGGGGTCTCCGGGGAGCTGTTTTTT
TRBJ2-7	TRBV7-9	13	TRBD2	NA	CASTGLDSYEQYF	TGTGCCAGCACAGGACTAGACTCCTACGAGCAGTACTTC
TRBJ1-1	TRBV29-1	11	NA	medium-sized	CSVGENTEAFF	TGCAGCGTTGGAGAGAACACTGAAGCTTTCTTT
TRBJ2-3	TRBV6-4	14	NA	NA	CASSEVPDTDTQYF	TGTGCCAGCAGTGAGGTTCCGGACACAGATACGCAGTATTTT
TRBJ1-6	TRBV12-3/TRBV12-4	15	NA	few	CASRPSGNLNSPLHF	TGTGCCAGCAGGCCGTCCGGCAACCTTAATTCACCCCTCCACTTT
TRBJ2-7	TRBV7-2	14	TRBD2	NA	CASRPSGGSYEQYF	TGTGCCAGCAGACCTAGCGGGGGGTCCTACGAGCAGTACTTC
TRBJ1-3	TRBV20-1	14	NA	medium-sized	CSAEDKRSGNTIYF	TGCAGTGCGGAAGACAAACGCTCTGGAAACACCATATATTTT
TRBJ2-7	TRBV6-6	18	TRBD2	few	CASSYSTPGLAGSYEQYF	TGTGCCAGCAGTTACTCCACCCCAGGACTAGCGGGATCCTACGAGCAGTACTTC
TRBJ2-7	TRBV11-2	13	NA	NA	CASSLDREYEQYF	TGTGCCAGCAGCTTAGATCGAGAATACGAGCAGTACTTC
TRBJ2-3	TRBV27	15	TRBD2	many	CASSLSGLATDTQYF	TGTGCCAGCAGTTTATCAGGACTAGCTACAGATACGCAGTATTTT
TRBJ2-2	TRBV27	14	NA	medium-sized	CASSFVGNTGELFF	TGTGCCAGCAGTTTTGTAGGCAACACCGGGGAGCTGTTTTTT
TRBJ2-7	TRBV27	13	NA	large	CASGRVAGYEQYF	TGTGCCAGCGGGCGGGTTGCCGGTTACGAGCAGTACTTC
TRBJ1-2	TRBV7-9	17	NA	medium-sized	CASSLEAAWGLHYGYTF	TGTGCCAGCAGCTTAGAGGCAGCCTGGGGGCTGCACTATGGCTACACCTTC
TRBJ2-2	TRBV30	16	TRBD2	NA	CAWSVQLAGEPGELFF	TGTGCCTGGAGTGTACAGCTAGCGGGAGAGCCCGGGGAGCTGTTTTTT
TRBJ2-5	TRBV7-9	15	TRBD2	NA	CASSLAGGPGETQYF	TGTGCCAGCAGCCTAGCGGGAGGGCCGGGAGAGACCCAGTACTTC
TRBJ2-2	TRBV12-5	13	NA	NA	CASGRSGTGELFF	TGTGCTAGTGGTCGTTCGGGGACCGGGGAGCTGTTTTTT
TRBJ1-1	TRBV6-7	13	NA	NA	CASSWGWNTEAFF	TGTGCCAGCAGTTGGGGGTGGAACACTGAAGCTTTCTTT
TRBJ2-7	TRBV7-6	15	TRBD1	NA	CASSSRGQGPSEQYF	TGTGCCAGCAGCTCCCGAGGACAGGGACCCTCCGAGCAGTACTTC
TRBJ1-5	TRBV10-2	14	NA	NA	CASSPVGGNQPQHF	TGCGCCAGCAGCCCGGTGGGGGGCAATCAGCCCCAGCATTTT
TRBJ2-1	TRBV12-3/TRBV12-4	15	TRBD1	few	CASRSGTVSYNEQFF	TGTGCCAGCAGGTCCGGGACAGTGTCCTACAATGAGCAGTTCTTC
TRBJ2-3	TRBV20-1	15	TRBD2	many	CSARDFSGFADTQCF	TGCAGTGCTAGAGATTTTAGCGGGTTCGCAGATACGCAGTGTTTT
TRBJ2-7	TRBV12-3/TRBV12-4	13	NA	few	CASSTTGSYEQYF	TGTGCCAGCAGTACCACAGGGTCCTACGAGCAGTACTTC
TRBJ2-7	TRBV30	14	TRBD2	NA	CAWSQTGTSNEQYF	TGTGCCTGGAGTCAAACCGGGACTAGTAACGAGCAGTACTTC
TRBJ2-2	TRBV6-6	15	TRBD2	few	CASSYSTSGRGELFF	TGTGCCAGCAGTTACTCGACTAGCGGGAGGGGGGAGCTGTTTTTT